This record concerns one T cell receptor beta chain sequence. Per the study methods: How many nucleated cells were present was estimated from reference gene primer amplification. TCRdb's table, derived via immunoSEQ multiplex PCR, lists solely in-frame clones and lacks some. V, J and clone size reflect that table, while D and trimming were determined from the DNA. The data contain more than 300,000 clones, roughly nine tenths of them singletons. CDR1 SQVTM and CDR2 ANQGSEA come from the germline V gene. V was pared by 4 bases and J by 3 bases, with 4 bases of the junction left unmatched. The CDR3 runs 14 residues. This entry is derived from a study of blood T cell repertoires in COVID-19. Recruitment covered 20 to 25 US areas and drew participants whose ages spanned about 18 to 95 years. Categorization into cohorts depended on clinical history that participants reported.

V usage is TRBV29-1 and J usage is TRBJ1-4; 8 nucleotides align to TRBD1. This receptor was identified in a woman aged 25 to 45 who had recovered from COVID-19. Sequencing was performed on PBMCs or T cells enriched from blood (not recorded which). The CDR3 DNA reads as TGCAGCGTTGCCCAGGGGGCGGCTAATGAAAAACTGTTTTTT. This encodes CSVAQGAANEKLFF. Full variable domain (missing parts from reference TRBV29-1 and TRBJ1-4): SAVISQKPSRDICQRGTSLTIQCQVDSQVTMMFWYRQQPGQSLTLIATANQGSEATYESGFVIDKFPISRPNLTFSTLTVSNMSPEDSSIYLCSVAQGAANEKLFFGSGTQLSVL.